The 2 T cell receptor beta chains below all came from one sample that was sequenced in a study of T cells in Graves' hyperthyroidism and ophthalmopathy (dated by TCRdb to about 2019). The receptor library was made with multiplex PCR. Sequencing relied on an Illumina HiSeq 2000. The TCR beta CDR3 regions were amplified from RNA transcripts. For the first round of RT-PCR on the TCR CDR3, the HTBI primer set was used together with the Qiagen OneStep RT-PCR kit. TCRdb ran its own pipeline on the public reads, namely fastp trimming at Q25 and MiXCR clone calling, and kept in-frame beta chains. All rows with the same CDR3 protein become a single entry with the most common DNA and genes. The sample table records about 700,000 distinct CDR3 sequences; approximately 42% of these occur just once. The top ten clonotypes cover less than 9% of the sample. The material sequenced was peripheral blood or thyroid tissue (not recorded which). These receptor sequences come from an adult man with Graves' disease, either hyperthyroidism or ophthalmopathy (not recorded which).

Only a few counts were recorded for this clonotype. The V and J genes are TRBV7-2 and TRBJ1-1, with a tentative D call TRBD1 (6 bases). This CDR3 is 16 amino acids long. The germline V gene has CDR1 SGHTA and CDR2 FQGNSA. V dropped 7 bases and J dropped 4 bases, with 22 bases sitting between them. In nucleotides, the CDR3 is TGTGCCAGCAACACATCGCCCCGGGGGCCTTTCACTGAAGCTTTCTTT. Residues: CASNTSPRGPFTEAFF.

This clonotype was seen more than once but under ten times. The genes are TRBV6-5 and TRBJ2-5; D might be TRBD2 (7 bases). Trimming shortened V by 5 bases and J by 4 bases, and 20 bases separated the two germline ends. There are 16 residues in the CDR3. Germline loops: CDR1 MNHEY, CDR2 SVGAGI. The CDR3 coding sequence is TGTGCCAGCAGTAAAATGGGGAGGGCAGGGGTAGAGACCCAGTACTTC. Translation: CASSKMGRAGVETQYF.